This T cell receptor (beta chain) came from a study of T cells in Graves' hyperthyroidism and ophthalmopathy. As for the study in general: At initial diagnosis, before any treatment had begun, peripheral blood was obtained. General study findings and limits: Clonotypes that were expanded in thyroid above 0.001 mostly appeared in blood too.

This clonotype was counted many times. Its antigen is still unknown. This CDR3 contains 15 residues. In germline, CDR1 is DFQATT, CDR2 SNEGSKA (reference sequence). The V end lost 0 bases, the J end lost 0 bases, and 12 bases lay between the germline ends. RNA transcripts yielded amplified TCR beta CDR3 regions. The HTBI primer set served for first-round RT-PCR of the TCR CDR3. TCRdb ran MiXCR on the multiplex PCR reads and lists one entry per CDR3 protein. The sample has some 690,000 distinct CDR3 sequences, roughly a sixth seen once. The chain recombines TRBV20-1 with TRBJ2-7, with a possible D match to TRBD2 (5 bases). The receptor's source is a man aged 50-60 years with Graves' hyperthyroidism. The source material was blood. For the CDR3, the DNA is TGCAGTGCTAGAGATCCGAGCGGAACCTCCTACGAGCAGTACTTC. Translating gives CSARDPSGTSYEQYF.